Given below is one T cell receptor (beta chain) in context. Its target is unknown. A single record per CDR3 protein comes from TCRdb applying MiXCR to the reads. The table records 110,000 to 150,000 distinct CDR3 sequences, more than 25% of them present only once. The data are from a study of T cell repertoires in cytomegalovirus infection. Study at large: Recently described HLA-C-restricted plus well-studied HLA-B-restricted CMV epitopes were used. Shared public TCR beta signatures pointed to both CMV infection and a matching HLA type.

Study observations and caveats: HLA-C-restricted, CMV-specific TCR beta clonotypes were dominant ex vivo.

The CDR3 totals 15 residues. V was pared by 3 bases and J by 3 bases, with 6 bases of the junction left unmatched. The germline V gene encodes CDR1 MNHEY and CDR2 SMNVEV (reference sequence). This receptor was identified in a human donor in good health (CMV status not recorded). Some clones in this sample may be carry-over from other donors' samples. The sequencing here drew on CD8+ T cells from cultured PBMCs, taken from culture after CMV antigen stimulation. The chain recombines TRBV27 with TRBJ2-3, with TRBD1 identical over 7 bases. CDR3 DNA: TGTGCCAGCAGTTTGCTCGGGACAGCTACAGATACGCAGTATTTT. As protein: CASSLLGTATDTQYF.